A single sample is the source of the 21 T cell receptor beta chains below, sequenced in a study of T cell clones after liver transplantation. TCRdb's copy holds only in-frame clones and misses some; the assay was immunoSEQ multiplex PCR. The sample carries fewer than 25,000 clones, about 93% recorded once. The material sequenced was CD8+ T cells from blood, taken approximately 27 months after liver transplant. The source of these receptors is a human patient who received a liver transplant. Some of the T cells might come from the graft donor.

The rearrangement joins TRBV5-6 to TRBJ2-1; TRBD2 aligns across 8 bases. V dropped 0 bases and J dropped 10; count of bases not matched to a gene: 3. The germline V gene encodes CDR1 SGHDT and CDR2 YYEEEE. CDR3 length: 13 residues. The CDR3 is CASSLGAGGEQFF. DNA of the CDR3: TGTGCCAGCAGCTTGGGGGCGGGAGGCGAGCAGTTCTTC.

J is TRBJ1-6 and V is TRBV6-5; the D is unclear. The germline V and J ends were trimmed by 4 bases and 5 bases, with 9 bases remaining between them. The length of the CDR3 is 14 residues. Germline-derived CDR1 and CDR2 are MNHEY and SVGAGI. In nucleotides, the CDR3 is TGTGCCAGCAGTTTGGCGGACCATAATTCACCCCTCCACTTT. Its protein product is CASSLADHNSPLHF.

The chain employs TRBV12-5 and TRBJ1-2; D is unclear. V gave up 6 bases and J gave up 1 base, with 9 bases separating them. There are 13 residues in the CDR3. Germline V gives CDR1 LGHNT, CDR2 FRNRAP. This chain's CDR3 is CASGALLNYGYTF. The CDR3, as DNA: TGTGCTAGTGGCGCCCTTCTTAACTATGGCTACACCTTC.

The chain carries TRBV30 and TRBJ2-7; TRBD1 is a possible D gene (5 bases). CDR3 length: 12 residues. Germline loops: CDR1 GTSNPN, CDR2 SVGIG (reference sequence). The ends were cut back, 2 bases at V and 3 bases at J, with 8 bases in the middle. The CDR3 bases are TGTGCCTGGAGTCCTGACAGCTACGAGCAGTACTTC. It yields the protein CAWSPDSYEQYF.

The V call is TRBV19, the J call TRBJ2-1; D uncertain. CDR3 length equals 14 residues. V dropped 3 bases and J dropped 5 bases, with 11 bases sitting between them. Germline lookup yields CDR1 LNHDA and CDR2 SQIVND (reference sequence). The DNA for the CDR3 is TGTGCCAGTAGTATGCTAGGAGTTCACAATGAGCAGTTCTTC. Translating gives CASSMLGVHNEQFF.

The rearrangement uses TRBV11-2 and TRBJ2-1, with 14 bases aligning to TRBD2. Trimming cost V 5 bases and J 7 bases; bases outside gene matches: 7. This CDR3 spans 16 amino acids. Per the germline V gene, CDR1 is SGHAT and CDR2 is FQNNGV. The CDR3 loop reads CASSQTSGRAGNEQFF. As DNA, the CDR3 is TGTGCCAGCAGCCAGACTAGCGGGAGGGCCGGGAATGAGCAGTTCTTC.

This chain connects TRBV6-5 to TRBJ1-6; TRBD1 matches at 9 bases. Losses at the gene ends were 6 bases for V and 9 bases for J; bases not matched to a gene: 6. CDR1 and CDR2 (germline): MNHEY, SVGAGI. The CDR3 loop spans 14 amino acids. The CDR3 spells CASRPGTGSSPLHF. CDR3 sequence (DNA): TGTGCCAGCAGACCCGGGACAGGGAGTTCACCCCTCCACTTT.

The chain carries TRBV5-5 and TRBJ1-2, with 10 bases fitting TRBD1. Germline CDR1 reads SGHKS; CDR2 reads YYEKEE (reference sequence). V dropped 6 bases and J dropped 1; count of bases not matched to a gene: 12. The CDR3 loop spans 17 amino acids. For the CDR3, the DNA is TGTGCCAGCATCAACCCAAGAGGACAGGGGGTTAACTATGGCTACACCTTC. It yields the protein CASINPRGQGVNYGYTF. The full variable domain, with the rest looked up from reference TRBV5-5 and TRBJ1-2, is DAGVTQSPTHLIKTRGQQVTLRCSPISGHKSVSWYQQVLGQGPQFIFQYYEKEERGRGNFPDRFSARQFPNYSSELNVNALLLGDSALYLCASINPRGQGVNYGYTFGSGTRLTVV.

This clone was observed a handful of times. This sequence joins TRBV28 and TRBJ2-2, with D unclear. This CDR3 region has 12 residues. Trimming pared 5 bases from V and 7 bases from J, leaving 8 bases between. CDR1 is MDHEN and CDR2 is SYDVKM in the germline V gene. This CDR3 is CASSSDGGELFF. The CDR3 DNA reads as TGTGCCAGCAGTAGCGATGGCGGGGAGCTGTTTTTT.

The chain joins TRBV27 to TRBJ2-7, with TRBD2 identical over 7 bases. In germline, CDR1 is MNHEY, CDR2 SMNVEV (reference sequence). This CDR3 has 13 amino acids. V lost 3 bases to trimming and J lost 5 bases; unmatched junction nucleotides: 4. CDR3 region: CASSFGGMDEQYF. The CDR3 DNA is TGTGCCAGCAGTTTCGGGGGGATGGACGAGCAGTACTTC.

The chain couples TRBV19 to TRBJ1-5; TRBD1 is a possible D gene (5 bases). V shed 3 bases and J shed 4 bases, with 13 bases lying between them. This CDR3 contains 15 residues. Germline assignment: CDR1 LNHDA and CDR2 SQIVND (reference sequence). The CDR3: CASSMARAFNQPQHF. The CDR3 DNA is TGTGCCAGTAGTATGGCCAGGGCGTTTAATCAGCCCCAGCATTTT.

CDR3 region: CASSHANRGSGELFF. The CDR3 DNA follows: TGTGCCAGCAGCCATGCAAACAGGGGGTCCGGGGAGCTGTTTTTT. The chain carries TRBV14 and TRBJ2-2; 8 bases agree with TRBD1. V was clipped by 3 bases and J by 6 bases; unmatched bases: 6. Germline assignment: CDR1 SGHDN and CDR2 FVKESK. The CDR3 loop spans 15 amino acids.

The chain recombines TRBV28 with TRBJ2-5; tentatively, D is TRBD1 or TRBD2 (5 bases each). The CDR3 extends over 15 amino acids. V was clipped by 3 bases and J by 4 bases, with 15 bases between them. Germline V CDR1 and CDR2: MDHEN, SYDVKM. Here the CDR3 reads CASSLGNFGGETQYF. CDR3 DNA: TGTGCCAGCAGTTTGGGTAACTTTGGGGGAGAGACCCAGTACTTC.

The chain recombines TRBV25-1 with TRBJ1-6; D unresolved. In germline, CDR1 is MGHDK, CDR2 SYGVNS. The CDR3 consists of 16 residues. Trimming left V 3 bases short and J 0 bases short, with 9 bases between. DNA of the CDR3: TGTGCCAGCAGTGATCTGGGGAGCTCCTATAATTCACCCCTCCACTTT. Translated: CASSDLGSSYNSPLHF.

V is TRBV19 and J is TRBJ2-7; maybe TRBD2 (5 bases). Deletions cut 2 bases from V and 6 bases from J, with 20 bases between. Germline loops: CDR1 LNHDA, CDR2 SQIVND (reference sequence). This CDR3 is built from 16 residues. The CDR3 region has the DNA TGTGCCAGTAGTATACGGACTGCGATTCCCCTCGGCGAGCAGTACTTC. Residues: CASSIRTAIPLGEQYF.

This clone was detected a few times. The V call is TRBV13, the J call TRBJ2-7, with 9 nucleotides matching TRBD1. Germline values: CDR1 PRHDT, CDR2 FYEKMQ (reference sequence). Germline trimming cut 4 bases from V and 7 bases from J; bases unmatched to any gene: 8. This CDR3 is 14 amino acids long. The CDR3 sequence is CASSSGTGTYEQYF. The CDR3 DNA is TGTGCCAGCAGCTCCGGGACAGGGACATATGAGCAGTACTTC.

The chain joins TRBV27 to TRBJ2-1; 7 bases line up with TRBD1. Per the germline V gene, CDR1 is MNHEY and CDR2 is SMNVEV (reference sequence). This CDR3 is 17 amino acids long. After removal of 2 bases from V and 3 bases from J, the junction contained 10 bases not matched to a gene. For the CDR3, the DNA is TGTGCCAGCAGTTTAACTTACGAGACAGGGTTCTACAATGAGCAGTTCTTC. Translating gives CASSLTYETGFYNEQFF.

The CDR3 is CASSPRRTHEQFF. The CDR3 bases are TGTGCCAGCAGTCCACGGAGGACACATGAGCAGTTCTTC. The V gene is TRBV27, the J gene TRBJ2-1, with D perhaps TRBD1 or TRBD2 (5 bases each). The CDR3 length is 13 residues. The V gene lost 5 bases and the J gene lost 8 bases, with 13 bases spanning the gap. Germline loops: CDR1 MNHEY, CDR2 SMNVEV (reference sequence).

J is TRBJ1-3 and V is TRBV6-1, with D perhaps TRBD1 (5 bases). V was clipped by 0 bases and J by 0 bases, with 9 bases between them. The CDR3 consists of 16 residues. CDR1 is MNHNS, CDR2 SASEGT, per germline. CDR3 bases: TGTGCCAGCAGTGAAGCTCCGGACACCTCTGGAAACACCATATATTTT. As protein: CASSEAPDTSGNTIYF.

The genes are TRBV6-1 and TRBJ2-1, with D unresolved. This CDR3 has 13 amino acids. V gave up 1 base and J gave up 10 bases, with 11 bases separating them. Per the germline V gene, CDR1 is MNHNS and CDR2 is SASEGT. CDR3 amino acids: CASSEGFGVEQFF. Here the CDR3 DNA reads TGTGCCAGCAGTGAAGGTTTTGGGGTAGAGCAGTTCTTC.

This chain links TRBV7-9 with TRBJ2-2, with D uncertain. CDR1 and CDR2 from the germline V gene are SEHNR and FQNEAQ (reference sequence). CDR3 length equals 12 residues. The V end lost 2 bases, the J end lost 6 bases, and 4 bases lay between the germline ends. The CDR3 DNA sequence: TGTGCCAGCAGCTTAATCCCCGGGGAGCTGTTTTTT. The encoded protein is CASSLIPGELFF.